This entry lists 27 T cell receptor beta chains sequenced from one sample in a study of T-cell memory formation after mild COVID-19. TCRdb redid the calling of the 5' RACE reads with MiXCR, one entry per CDR3 protein. In the table there are hundreds of thousands of distinct CDR3 sequences, around a fifth of which are singletons. The source material was PBMCs or a T cell subset sorted from them (not recorded which). Receptor source: a man between 18 and 29 years old who had mild COVID-19 (a few samples of this study predate the infection). Cell type and time point are not known.

V usage is TRBV5-1 and J usage is TRBJ1-2; D is possibly TRBD1 (5 bases). Trimming took off 1 base at V and 8 bases at J, with 15 bases between the two ends. Per germline, CDR1 SGHRS and CDR2 YFSETQ. This CDR3 is 14 amino acids long. The CDR3 spells CASSLYLGASGYTF. The CDR3 region has the DNA TGCGCCAGCAGCTTGTATTTAGGGGCAAGCGGCTACACCTTC. The variable domain in full, completed from reference TRBV5-1 and TRBJ1-2, reads KAGVTQTPRYLIKTRGQQVTLSCSPISGHRSVSWYQQTPGQGLQFLFEYFSETQRNKGNFPGRFSGRQFSNSRSEMNVSTLELGDSALYLCASSLYLGASGYTFGSGTRLTVV.

The gene calls are TRBV20-1 and TRBJ2-3; 8 bases are a match to TRBD1. The V gene's germline CDR1 is DFQATT and CDR2 SNEGSKA (reference sequence). The CDR3 sequence is 13 residues long. The CDR3: CSLWQGATDTQYF. As DNA, the CDR3 is TGCTCACTCTGGCAGGGGGCGACAGATACGCAGTATTTT.

CDR3 residues: CASSEPGKGYEQYV. In DNA, the CDR3 is TGTGCCAGCAGTGAGCCAGGGAAAGGCTACGAGCAGTACGTC. This chain joins TRBV2 and TRBJ2-7, with D possibly matching TRBD1 (5 bases). The germline V and J ends were trimmed by 3 bases and 3 bases, with 12 bases remaining between them. The CDR3 consists of 14 residues. CDR1 and CDR2 from the germline V gene are SNHLY and FYNNEI.

This chain connects TRBV19 to TRBJ2-7, with D hard to call. Germline V gene data show CDR1 as LNHDA and CDR2 as SQIVND (reference sequence). The CDR3 sequence is 13 residues long. V was trimmed by 4 bases and J by 3 bases, leaving 10 bases between them. The CDR3 here is CASSSPVNYEQYF. The CDR3 DNA is TGTGCCAGTAGTAGCCCCGTAAACTACGAGCAGTACTTC.

This clonotype was counted between two and nine times. The chain uses TRBV7-9 and TRBJ1-4; D is undetermined. V shed 5 bases and J shed 3 bases, with 10 bases lying between them. CDR3 length: 14 residues. The germline V gene has CDR1 SEHNR and CDR2 FQNEAQ (reference sequence). DNA for the CDR3: TGTGCCAGCAGCAAGTCCGTTGCTAATGAAAAACTGTTTTTT. Amino acid sequence: CASSKSVANEKLFF.

This clonotype has more than one count but fewer than ten. This chain uses TRBV15 with TRBJ2-7, with D possibly matching TRBD1 (5 bases). Trimming removed 0 bases at V and 1 base at J, with 10 bases between. The CDR3 covers 15 residues. The germline CDR1 and CDR2 sequences are LNHNV and YYDKDF (reference sequence). The CDR3 sequence is CATSRDPPGSYEQYF. In nucleotides, the CDR3 is TGTGCCACCAGCAGAGATCCGCCAGGGTCCTACGAGCAGTACTTC.

In this sample, this clonotype is medium-sized. The J gene is TRBJ2-1, the V gene TRBV4-3; 12 nucleotides match TRBD2. V shed 0 bases and J 4 bases; nucleotides not matched to a gene: 1. Per germline, CDR1 LGHNA and CDR2 YSLEER. The CDR3 contains 16 residues. CDR3 DNA sequence: TGCGCCAGCAGCCAAGAAACTAGCGGGGGGTACAATGAGCAGTTCTTC. This sequence encodes CASSQETSGGYNEQFF.

This clonotype was seen a handful of times. This chain connects TRBV28 to TRBJ1-5; 9 bases agree with TRBD1. The CDR3 has 17 residues. The germline V gene encodes CDR1 MDHEN and CDR2 SYDVKM. With 5 bases clipped from V and 10 bases from J, the junction kept 18 bases outside the gene matches. The CDR3 spells CASSPRRTGVGEHPQHF. In nucleotides, the CDR3 is TGTGCCAGCAGTCCCCGACGGACAGGGGTCGGGGAGCACCCCCAGCATTTT.

V gene TRBV7-9 combines with J gene TRBJ1-4; D remains ambiguous. The CDR3 consists of 13 residues. V was clipped by 4 bases and J by 1 base, with 4 bases between them. The germline V gene has CDR1 SEHNR and CDR2 FQNEAQ (reference sequence). The CDR3 DNA sequence: TGTGCCAGCAGCTCAATAACTAATGAAAAACTGTTTTTT. It codes for CASSSITNEKLFF.

This clonotype came up many times. The chain uses TRBV7-7 and TRBJ2-3; 8 positions agree with TRBD1. This CDR3 region has 14 residues. V gave up 5 bases and J gave up 5 bases; unmatched junction bases: 6. Per the germline V gene, CDR1 is SSHAT and CDR2 is FNYEAQ (reference sequence). The CDR3 DNA reads TGTGCCAGCAGCCAGACAGGGGTAGAAGATACGCAGTATTTT. Translating it yields CASSQTGVEDTQYF.

The chain carries TRBV6-5 and TRBJ1-1; 7 positions agree with TRBD1. Germline CDR1 is MNHEY and CDR2 is SVGAGI. The V gene end was trimmed by 6 bases and the J gene end by 1 base; junction bases not matched to a gene: 8. This CDR3 spans 15 amino acids. CDR3 loop: CASSRSGTANTEAFF. The CDR3 bases are TGTGCCAGCAGCCGCTCCGGGACAGCGAACACTGAAGCTTTCTTT.

At least ten counts were recorded for this clonotype. The chain recombines TRBV4-2 with TRBJ2-5; no clear D gene. CDR1 is LGHNA and CDR2 is YNFKEQ in the germline V gene. Trimming took 0 bases from V and 5 from J, leaving 7 bases between them. This CDR3 has 13 amino acids. The CDR3 sequence: CASSQDPRETQYF. DNA of the CDR3: TGTGCCAGCAGCCAAGATCCGAGGGAGACCCAGTACTTC.

This clonotype was seen a handful of times. This chain uses TRBV15 with TRBJ2-5, with 10 bases matching TRBD1. The trim removed 3 bases at V and 7 bases at J, leaving 14 bases unmatched. CDR3 length equals 17 residues. Germline assignment: CDR1 LNHNV and CDR2 YYDKDF (reference sequence). The CDR3 nucleotides are TGTGCCACCAGCAGGACCTTCGGGACAGGGGACCCTCTGACCCAGTACTTC. It yields the protein CATSRTFGTGDPLTQYF.

This clonotype was recorded a few times. The chain is built from TRBV5-1 and TRBJ2-1; 10 bases fit TRBD2. The CDR3 spans 15 residues. V was clipped by 4 bases and J by 5 bases; unmatched bases: 6. Per the germline V gene, CDR1 is SGHRS and CDR2 is YFSETQ. Here the CDR3 reads CASSPLAGLNNEQFF. The CDR3, as DNA: TGCGCCAGCAGCCCACTAGCGGGGCTCAACAATGAGCAGTTCTTC. Full variable domain (outside the CDR3, taken from reference TRBV5-1 and TRBJ2-1): KAGVTQTPRYLIKTRGQQVTLSCSPISGHRSVSWYQQTPGQGLQFLFEYFSETQRNKGNFPGRFSGRQFSNSRSEMNVSTLELGDSALYLCASSPLAGLNNEQFFGPGTRLTVL.

The rearrangement joins TRBV27 to TRBJ1-6; D might be TRBD1 (6 bases). Germline CDR1 MNHEY, CDR2 SMNVEV (reference sequence). The CDR3 loop spans 16 amino acids. V was clipped by 5 bases and J by 7 bases, with 18 bases between them. This chain's CDR3 is CASSPNPTGTNSPLHF. Written as DNA, the CDR3 is TGTGCCAGCAGTCCCAACCCGACAGGAACGAATTCACCCCTCCACTTT.

This clonotype was seen a handful of times. The DNA for the CDR3 is TGTGCCAGCAGTAGCACGCGGGCGGGCACCGGGGATGAGCAGTTCTTC. Translation: CASSSTRAGTGDEQFF. V gene TRBV6-2 or TRBV6-3 combines with J gene TRBJ2-1, with D perhaps TRBD2 (5 bases). The CDR3 consists of 16 residues. CDR1 MNHEY and CDR2 SVGEGT come from the germline V gene. Trimming shortened V by 5 bases and J by 8 bases, and 22 bases separated the two germline ends.

The V and J genes are TRBV19 and TRBJ2-7; D not certain. Germline V lookup: CDR1 LNHDA, CDR2 SQIVND (reference sequence). The CDR3 consists of 14 residues. V was shortened by 3 bases and J by 2 bases, with 11 bases between the two germline ends. CDR3 residues: CASSIGMGTYEQYF. For the CDR3, the DNA is TGTGCCAGTAGTATTGGTATGGGGACCTACGAGCAGTACTTC. Complete variable domain (other parts from reference TRBV19 and TRBJ2-7): DGGITQSPKYLFRKEGQNVTLSCEQNLNHDAMYWYRQDPGQGLRLIYYSQIVNDFQKGDIAEGYSVSREKKESFPLTVTSAQKNPTAFYLCASSIGMGTYEQYFGPGTRLTVT.

This clonotype showed up just a few times. The J gene is TRBJ1-6, the V gene TRBV11-2; no clear D gene. Trimming stripped 3 bases from V and 10 bases from J, with 7 bases between. The CDR3 length is 12 residues. Per germline, CDR1 SGHAT and CDR2 FQNNGV. The CDR3 loop is CASSFGRSPLHF. The CDR3, as DNA: TGTGCCAGCAGCTTCGGGCGGTCACCCCTCCACTTT.

This clonotype came up many times. V usage is TRBV7-2 and J usage is TRBJ2-2; 8 nucleotides agree with TRBD1. Trimming took 1 base from V and 4 from J; bases not matched to a gene: 5. Germline V gene data show CDR1 as SGHTA and CDR2 as FQGNSA. The length of the CDR3 is 16 residues. The CDR3 is CASSLVGGTGTGELFF. The CDR3 DNA reads as TGTGCCAGCAGCTTAGTTGGCGGGACAGGCACCGGGGAGCTGTTTTTT.

The chain links TRBV3-1 to TRBJ2-5; 10 bases line up with TRBD1. J was trimmed by 5 bases and V by 1 base; bases with no gene match: 7. Germline CDR1 reads LGHDT; CDR2 reads YNNKEL (reference sequence). There are 16 residues in the CDR3. CDR3 region: CASSQGWDRGFETQYF. In nucleotides, the CDR3 is TGTGCCAGCAGCCAAGGTTGGGACAGGGGTTTTGAGACCCAGTACTTC.

The chain links TRBV20-1 to TRBJ2-1; D is uncertain. This CDR3 spans 12 amino acids. Germline V gene sequence: CDR1 DFQATT, CDR2 SNEGSKA (reference sequence). Trimming cost V 0 bases and J 7 bases, with 7 bases left between them. The CDR3 coding sequence is TGCAGTGCTAGAGATATCCGGAATGAGCAGTTCTTC. Its protein is CSARDIRNEQFF.

The chain employs TRBV15 and TRBJ2-5, with 10 bases matching TRBD1. This CDR3 region has 17 residues. V lost 0 bases to trimming and J lost 5 bases; unmatched junction nucleotides: 9. Per the germline V gene, CDR1 is LNHNV and CDR2 is YYDKDF (reference sequence). CDR3 in DNA: TGTGCCACCAGCAGAGATGCGGGACAGGGGAGTTTGGAGACCCAGTACTTC. It encodes CATSRDAGQGSLETQYF.

The chain combines TRBV4-1 with TRBJ2-4; 8 bases are a match to TRBD2. After removal of 4 bases from V and 9 bases from J, the junction contained 17 bases not matched to a gene. The germline V gene encodes CDR1 MGHRA and CDR2 YSYEKL. CDR3 size: 17 residues. The CDR3 coding sequence is TGCGCCAGCAGCCCCAGCCCCTCCGGGACTAGGTCATCCATTCAGTACTTC. This encodes CASSPSPSGTRSSIQYF.

The V and J genes are TRBV7-8 and TRBJ2-7; D gene ambiguous. This CDR3 spans 14 amino acids. Germline V CDR1 and CDR2: SGHVS, FQNEAQ. V was pared by 2 bases and J by 6 bases, with 14 bases between. CDR3 DNA: TGTGCCAGCAGCTTATTCCGTGGTACGTCCGAGCAGTACGTC. Translating gives CASSLFRGTSEQYV.

V is TRBV6-6 and J is TRBJ2-7; 8 bases are shared with TRBD1. Germline assignment: CDR1 MNHNY and CDR2 SVGAGI (reference sequence). The CDR3 has 15 residues. V gave up 4 bases and J gave up 2 bases; unmatched junction bases: 7. This CDR3 reads CASSSSGTGTYEQYF. The CDR3 DNA reads TGTGCCAGCAGTTCTTCCGGGACAGGAACCTACGAGCAGTACTTC.

This clonotype showed up just a few times. The J gene is TRBJ2-2, the V gene TRBV12-3 or TRBV12-4, with TRBD1 matching over 7 bases. V lost 3 bases and J lost 1; bases outside the gene matches: 5. The CDR3 is made up of 16 amino acids. The CDR3 DNA sequence: TGTGCCAGCAGTTTCGGGACAGTGAGGAACACCGGGGAGCTGTTTTTT. Translated: CASSFGTVRNTGELFF.

V usage is TRBV2 and J usage is TRBJ1-1, with TRBD1 matching 7 bases. CDR3 size: 16 residues. Germline V lookup: CDR1 SNHLY, CDR2 FYNNEI. J was trimmed by 1 base and V by 2 bases; bases with no gene match: 7. CDR3 sequence: CASSESPGTENTEAFF. CDR3 in DNA: TGTGCCAGCAGTGAATCCCCCGGGACAGAGAACACTGAAGCTTTCTTT. The entire variable domain, with the rest obtained from reference TRBV2 and TRBJ1-1, is as follows: EPEVTQTPSHQVTQMGQEVILRCVPISNHLYFYWYRQILGQKVEFLVSFYNNEISEKSEIFDDQFSVERPDGSNFTLKIRSTKLEDSAMYFCASSESPGTENTEAFFGQGTRLTVV.